The subject of this entry is one TCR beta chain. The antigen remains undetermined. Method: immunoSEQ multiplex PCR; TCRdb's copy keeps in-frame clones and lacks some. The table lists tens of thousands of clones, approximately 87% of them singletons. This record comes from a study of T cells in localized non-small cell lung cancer. Broader study findings: Uninvolved adjacent lung showed higher T cell clonality than tumor.

The TCR was taken from a man aged 35-69 years with stage II squamous cell lung carcinoma. The sequencing used PBMCs, collected before any cancer treatment.

Written as DNA, the CDR3 is TGTGCCAGCTCACCAGACGGGGTACCCTACGAGCAGTACTTC. The encoded protein is CASSPDGVPYEQYF. The V and J genes are TRBV18 and TRBJ2-7; perhaps TRBD2 as D (5 bases). V lost 2 bases and J lost 2, with 10 bases in between. CDR3 length equals 14 residues. The V gene's germline CDR1 is KGHSH and CDR2 LQKENI.